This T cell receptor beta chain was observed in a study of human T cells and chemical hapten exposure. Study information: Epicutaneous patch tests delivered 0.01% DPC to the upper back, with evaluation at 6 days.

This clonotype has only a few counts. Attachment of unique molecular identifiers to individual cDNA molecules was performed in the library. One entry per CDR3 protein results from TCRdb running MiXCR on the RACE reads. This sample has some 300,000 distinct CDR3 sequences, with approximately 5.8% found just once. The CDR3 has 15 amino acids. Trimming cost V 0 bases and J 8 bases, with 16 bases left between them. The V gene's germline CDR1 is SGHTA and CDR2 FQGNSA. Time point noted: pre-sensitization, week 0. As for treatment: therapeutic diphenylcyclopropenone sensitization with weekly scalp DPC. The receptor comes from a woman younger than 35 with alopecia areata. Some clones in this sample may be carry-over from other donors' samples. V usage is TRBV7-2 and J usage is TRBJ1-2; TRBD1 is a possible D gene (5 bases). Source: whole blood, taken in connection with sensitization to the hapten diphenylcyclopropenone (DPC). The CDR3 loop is CASSLATGSLGGYTF. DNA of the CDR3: TGTGCCAGCAGCTTAGCTACAGGTTCCCTGGGCGGCTACACCTTC.